Shown below are 25 T cell receptor beta chains from a single sample sequenced in a study of blood T cell repertoires in COVID-19. Profiled with immunoSEQ multiplex PCR; TCRdb holds only in-frame clones, not every one. The sample includes around 140,000 clones, 80% to 90% of them seen just once. Sequencing was done on a sample of PBMCs or T cells enriched from blood (not recorded which). The receptors derive from a man between 60 and 70 years old who had recovered from COVID-19.

The chain combines TRBV30 with TRBJ1-2; 9 bases are shared with TRBD1. V trimming: 5 bases; J trimming: 4 bases; junction bases outside the gene matches: 8. The length of the CDR3 is 14 residues. Germline V CDR1 and CDR2: GTSNPN, SVGIG (reference sequence). CDR3 in DNA: TGTGCCTGGGGGGGGACAGGGACAATCTATGGCTACACCTTC. Translated: CAWGGTGTIYGYTF.

Only a few counts were recorded for this clone. This chain connects TRBV7-3 to TRBJ2-1; 8 bases are shared with TRBD1. Germline trimming cut 4 bases from V and 0 bases from J; bases unmatched to any gene: 5. CDR1 is SGHTA, CDR2 FQGTGA, per germline. The CDR3 totals 16 residues. CDR3 nucleotides: TGTGCCAGCAGCTCGCAGGGGGCGGCCTCCTACAATGAGCAGTTCTTC. This codes for CASSSQGAASYNEQFF.

The chain uses TRBV5-1 and TRBJ2-1, with a possible D match to TRBD2 (6 bases). The CDR3 covers 16 residues. V was clipped by 1 base and J by 1 base, with 12 bases between them. CDR1 and CDR2 (germline): SGHRS, YFSETQ. The CDR3 loop reads CASSLLAEGSYNEQFF. The CDR3 DNA sequence: TGCGCCAGCAGCTTGTTAGCGGAAGGTTCCTACAATGAGCAGTTCTTC.

The chain has TRBV27 and TRBJ2-1, with D uncertain. Trimming shortened V by 1 base and J by 0 bases, and 10 bases separated the two germline ends. CDR1 MNHEY and CDR2 SMNVEV come from the germline V gene (reference sequence). The CDR3 runs 16 residues. In nucleotides, the CDR3 is TGTGCCAGCAGTTTATTTAGACTTAGCTCCTACAATGAGCAGTTCTTC. Its protein is CASSLFRLSSYNEQFF.

The chain links TRBV11-3 to TRBJ1-1, with D possibly being TRBD1 (6 bases). Germline V gene data show CDR1 as SGHNT and CDR2 as YENEEA. The CDR3 runs 14 residues. V was trimmed by 3 bases and J by 4 bases, leaving 12 bases between them. For the CDR3, the DNA is TGTGCCAGCAGCTTTTCAGGGGAGAGCACTGAAGCTTTCTTT. Its protein product is CASSFSGESTEAFF.

The chain recombines TRBV28 with TRBJ1-2; 9 bases are a match to TRBD1. Unmatched junction bases numbered 11, after V lost 5 bases and J lost 1 base. CDR3 size: 17 residues. The germline V gene encodes CDR1 MDHEN and CDR2 SYDVKM. CDR3 in amino acids: CASSGPGTGPHNYGYTF. The CDR3 DNA reads as TGTGCCAGCAGTGGACCCGGGACAGGGCCTCATAACTATGGCTACACCTTC.

Here the CDR3 DNA reads TGCGCCAGCAGCTTGGGGGACAGGGAGGGACAGCCCCAGCATTTT. It encodes CASSLGDREGQPQHF. J is TRBJ1-5 and V is TRBV5-1; TRBD1 aligns across 9 bases. CDR3 length: 15 residues. Germline V CDR1 and CDR2: SGHRS, YFSETQ. Trimming at V came to 0 bases and at J to 7 bases, leaving 5 bases not matched to a gene. The entire variable domain, with the rest obtained from reference TRBV5-1 and TRBJ1-5, is as follows: KAGVTQTPRYLIKTRGQQVTLSCSPISGHRSVSWYQQTPGQGLQFLFEYFSETQRNKGNFPGRFSGRQFSNSRSEMNVSTLELGDSALYLCASSLGDREGQPQHFGDGTRLSIL.

The V and J genes are TRBV5-1 and TRBJ2-2, with 8 nucleotides matching TRBD1. Trimming at V came to 7 bases and at J to 2 bases, leaving 4 bases not matched to a gene. The CDR3 totals 14 residues. Looked up from germline, CDR1 is SGHRS and CDR2 is YFSETQ. The DNA for the CDR3 is TGCGCCAGCGCAGGGGGCCCCAACACCGGGGAGCTGTTTTTT. Translating it yields CASAGGPNTGELFF.

Comment on this clone: Distinct nucleotide sequences in the sample also encode this CDR3. V and J are TRBV25-1 and TRBJ1-4, with 9 positions matching TRBD1. The trim removed 2 bases at V and 4 bases at J, leaving 2 bases unmatched. The CDR3 covers 15 residues. Germline-derived CDR1 and CDR2 are MGHDK and SYGVNS. This CDR3 is CASSEPGQGNEKLFF. The CDR3 DNA reads TGTGCCAGCAGTGAACCGGGACAGGGTAATGAAAAACTGTTTTTT.

The V gene is TRBV18, the J gene TRBJ1-2; 7 nucleotides agree with TRBD1. There are 14 residues in the CDR3. J gave up 8 bases and V 4 bases, and 10 bases lay outside the gene matches. Germline CDR1 and CDR2: KGHSH and LQKENI. The CDR3 spells CASSRDRAFFGYTF. The CDR3 bases are TGTGCCAGCTCACGCGACAGGGCTTTTTTCGGCTACACCTTC. The whole variable domain, remainder taken from reference TRBV18 and TRBJ1-2, is NAGVMQNPRHLVRRRGQEARLRCSPMKGHSHVYWYRQLPEEGLKFMVYLQKENIIDESGMPKERFSAEFPKEGPSILRIQQVVRGDSAAYFCASSRDRAFFGYTFGSGTRLTVV.

This clone came up a few times. The chain has TRBV27 and TRBJ2-7, with TRBD1 as a possible D gene (5 bases). V lost 8 bases and J lost 5, with 22 bases in between. The CDR3 has 15 residues. Germline assignment: CDR1 MNHEY and CDR2 SMNVEV (reference sequence). The CDR3 region is CASPLLGDQENEQYF. The CDR3, as DNA: TGTGCCAGCCCCCTCCTAGGGGATCAGGAGAACGAGCAGTACTTC.

This clone has a single count. CDR3 amino acids: CASNSGQGLNQPQHF. For the CDR3, the DNA is TGTGCCAGTAACTCCGGACAGGGACTGAATCAGCCCCAGCATTTT. The chain is built from TRBV19 and TRBJ1-5; 8 nucleotides agree with TRBD1. Trimming cost V 7 bases and J 4 bases; bases outside gene matches: 9. Germline loops: CDR1 LNHDA, CDR2 SQIVND (reference sequence). This CDR3 has 15 amino acids.

V is TRBV7-8 and J is TRBJ1-5; 8 bases are shared with TRBD1. The germline V gene has CDR1 SGHVS and CDR2 FQNEAQ. V shed 4 bases, J shed 3 bases, and the junction held 5 bases outside the gene matches. CDR3 length: 15 residues. The CDR3 is CASSSDRDINQPQHF. The DNA for the CDR3 is TGTGCCAGCAGCTCGGACAGGGATATCAATCAGCCCCAGCATTTT.

This clone was seen once. The DNA of the CDR3 is TGTGCCACCAGCAGAGATACAGGTTCCCGCGAGCAGTACTTC. It specifies CATSRDTGSREQYF. The chain recombines TRBV15 with TRBJ2-7; D may be TRBD1 (5 bases). CDR3 length: 14 residues. Per the germline V gene, CDR1 is LNHNV and CDR2 is YYDKDF (reference sequence). Trimming removed 0 bases from V and 6 bases from J, with 12 bases in between.

The chain carries TRBV28 and TRBJ2-7; the D gene is possibly TRBD2 (6 bases). The germline V gene encodes CDR1 MDHEN and CDR2 SYDVKM. Trimming shortened V by 7 bases and J by 2 bases, and 12 bases separated the two germline ends. The CDR3 has 13 amino acids. The CDR3 protein is CASIGGAPYEQYF. CDR3 in DNA: TGTGCCAGCATAGGAGGGGCCCCCTACGAGCAGTACTTC.

V gene TRBV29-1 combines with J gene TRBJ1-1; 8 bases agree with TRBD1. CDR1 and CDR2 (germline): SQVTM, ANQGSEA. After removal of 0 bases from V and 1 base from J, the junction contained 4 bases not matched to a gene. The CDR3 totals 15 residues. CDR3 sequence (DNA): TGCAGCGTTGAAGACGCCCAGGGGGCGAACACTGAAGCTTTCTTT. It encodes CSVEDAQGANTEAFF. Combining the CDR3 with reference TRBV29-1 and TRBJ1-1 gives the whole variable domain SAVISQKPSRDICQRGTSLTIQCQVDSQVTMMFWYRQQPGQSLTLIATANQGSEATYESGFVIDKFPISRPNLTFSTLTVSNMSPEDSSIYLCSVEDAQGANTEAFFGQGTRLTVV.

CDR3 amino acids: CASSFRGYDNEQFF. In DNA, the CDR3 is TGTGCCAGCAGCTTCCGAGGGTATGACAATGAGCAGTTCTTC. The chain links TRBV11-3 to TRBJ2-1; possible D gene TRBD2, 5 bases. The CDR3 runs to 14 residues. Germline CDR1 SGHNT, CDR2 YENEEA. The V end was cut by 3 bases, the J end by 5 bases, with 11 bases between.

The chain combines TRBV7-6 with TRBJ2-2, with TRBD1 matching over 7 bases. The junction had 4 bases not matched to a gene; V was cut back by 7 bases and J by 5 bases. CDR1 and CDR2 from the germline V gene are SGHVS and FNYEAQ. This CDR3 has 13 residues. For the CDR3, the DNA is TGTGCCAGCACCCTGACAGGGACCGGGGAGCTGTTTTTT. It is translated as CASTLTGTGELFF.

This chain joins TRBV4-2 and TRBJ2-7, with 9 bases aligning to TRBD1. V lost 1 base to trimming and J lost 2 bases; unmatched junction nucleotides: 3. From germline, CDR1 is LGHNA and CDR2 YNFKEQ. The CDR3 extends over 15 amino acids. The chain's CDR3 is CASSQADRGAYEQYF. For the CDR3, the DNA is TGTGCCAGCAGCCAAGCGGACAGGGGAGCCTACGAGCAGTACTTC.

CDR3 bases: TGTGCCAGCAGCCAATTCAGGCGGTTTGCGGGACTATACGAGCAGTACTTC. Translation: CASSQFRRFAGLYEQYF. The chain employs TRBV3-1 (or the pseudogene TRBV3-2) and TRBJ2-7; 7 bases map to TRBD2. CDR1 is LGHDT and CDR2 is YNNKEL in the germline V gene (reference sequence). The CDR3 length is 17 residues. With V trimmed by 2 bases and J by 4 bases, 14 bases remained unmatched.

V usage is TRBV28 and J usage is TRBJ2-6; a weak D match, TRBD2 (6 bases). Germline V gene lookup returns CDR1 MDHEN and CDR2 SYDVKM. The CDR3 is 14 amino acids. Trimming shortened V by 4 bases and J by 2 bases, and 6 bases separated the two germline ends. CDR3 region: CASSWEAGANVLTF. The CDR3 bases are TGTGCCAGCAGTTGGGAGGCTGGGGCCAACGTCCTGACTTTC.

This chain links TRBV27 with TRBJ2-3; D unclear. The germline gives CDR1 MNHEY, CDR2 SMNVEV (reference sequence). Between the trimmed V and J ends, which lost 4 bases and 0 bases, there was a span of 5 bases. The CDR3 spans 13 residues. CDR3 DNA sequence: TGTGCCAGCAGTTCGGGTAGCACAGATACGCAGTATTTT. This encodes CASSSGSTDTQYF.

The J gene is TRBJ1-5, the V gene TRBV27, with D unclear. The CDR3 covers 13 residues. Per germline, CDR1 MNHEY and CDR2 SMNVEV (reference sequence). The V end was cut by 9 bases, the J end by 0 bases, with 9 bases between. CDR3 sequence: CASRGNSNQPQHF. CDR3 coding DNA: TGTGCCAGTCGAGGGAATAGCAATCAGCCCCAGCATTTT.

V usage is TRBV28 and J usage is TRBJ1-5; D remains ambiguous. Germline values: CDR1 MDHEN, CDR2 SYDVKM. This CDR3 comprises 15 residues. V shed 10 bases and J shed 0 bases, with 16 bases lying between them. The CDR3 bases are TGTGCCACCCGTCCGACAATCTATAGCAATCAGCCCCAGCATTTT. Protein product: CATRPTIYSNQPQHF.

The rearrangement joins TRBV18 to TRBJ2-7; 7 positions agree with TRBD2. Germline V gene data show CDR1 as KGHSH and CDR2 as LQKENI. Trimming removed 5 bases from V and 3 bases from J; junction bases left unmatched: 4. This CDR3 has 13 amino acids. This CDR3 is CASSTTSDYEQYF. The CDR3, as DNA: TGTGCCAGCTCAACTACTAGCGACTACGAGCAGTACTTC.